The 19 T cell receptor beta chains below were found in one sample sequenced in a study of Ad26.COV2.S vaccination and SARS-CoV-2 variants. Clones were read by immunoSEQ multiplex PCR, and TCRdb kept only the in-frame ones, dropping some. The table shows roughly 320,000 clones, with roughly 84% occurring only once. Treatment specified: around 19 received Ad26.COV2.S at low or high dose, single or two shots; about five received placebo; per-sample allocation not given. On day 63 after the first injection, vaccine and placebo recipients gave samples. Source: peripheral blood, taken in a trial of Ad26.COV2.S vaccine versus placebo. The receptors were gathered from a person between 18 and 60 years old who received the Ad26.COV2.S COVID-19 vaccine or a placebo.

Comment on this clone: The identical CDR3 is also encoded by other nucleotide sequences in the sample. The gene calls are TRBV12-3 or TRBV12-4 and TRBJ2-1; the D is unclear. The CDR3 runs to 11 residues. The V end lost 6 bases, the J end lost 7 bases, and 7 bases lay between the germline ends. CDR3 region: CASSRRNEQFF. CDR3 bases: TGTGCCAGCAGCCGACGGAATGAGCAGTTCTTC.

The table lists this clone with many counts. This sequence joins TRBV3-1 (or the pseudogene TRBV3-2) and TRBJ2-6; D gene ambiguous. The V gene's germline CDR1 is LGHDT and CDR2 YNNKEL (reference sequence). V was pared by 0 bases and J by 0 bases, with 15 bases between. This CDR3 is 19 amino acids long. The CDR3 DNA reads as TGTGCCAGCAGCCAAGATAAGACAAGCTACATCTCTGGGGCCAACGTCCTGACTTTC. Amino acid sequence: CASSQDKTSYISGANVLTF.

CDR3 in amino acids: CATRILGLGGRDTQYF. The CDR3 region has the DNA TGTGCCACCAGGATCCTTGGCCTCGGAGGTCGTGATACGCAGTATTTT. This chain connects TRBV10-3 to TRBJ2-3; possible D gene TRBD2, 5 bases. The V and J ends lost 10 bases and 6 bases respectively, with 26 bases between them. The germline V gene encodes CDR1 ENHRY and CDR2 SYGVKD. The CDR3 contains 16 residues.

This rearrangement joins TRBV12-5 to TRBJ2-7, with 9 bases matching TRBD1. From germline, CDR1 is LGHNT and CDR2 FRNRAP. The CDR3 loop spans 13 amino acids. V dropped 4 bases and J dropped 2; count of bases not matched to a gene: 0. The CDR3 here is CASGWDRAYEQYF. In nucleotides, the CDR3 is TGTGCTAGTGGTTGGGACAGGGCCTACGAGCAGTACTTC. The whole variable domain, filled in from reference TRBV12-5 and TRBJ2-7, reads DARVTQTPRHKVTEMGQEVTMRCQPILGHNTVFWYRQTMMQGLELLAYFRNRAPLDDSGMPKDRFSAEMPDATLATLKIQPSEPRDSAVYFCASGWDRAYEQYFGPGTRLTVT.

The J gene is TRBJ2-1, the V gene TRBV27, with D perhaps given as TRBD1 or TRBD2 (5 bases each). There are 19 residues in the CDR3. Germline V gene data show CDR1 as MNHEY and CDR2 as SMNVEV (reference sequence). V dropped 6 bases and J dropped 7 bases, with 31 bases sitting between them. The CDR3 loop reads CASRLSLGTSGRLQNEQFF. The DNA of the CDR3 is TGTGCCAGCAGGCTATCCCTCGGGACCAGTGGTAGGCTACAAAATGAGCAGTTCTTC.

This clone came up a few times. This rearrangement joins TRBV10-3 to TRBJ1-5, with 7 bases that match TRBD1. The V and J ends lost 10 bases and 8 bases, in that order; junction bases with no gene match: 11. This CDR3 has 13 residues. CDR1 and CDR2 from the germline V gene are ENHRY and SYGVKD. DNA of the CDR3: TGTGCCAGTTCAGGGGGGCGGATAGAGCCCCAGCATTTT. This codes for CASSGGRIEPQHF.

The chain uses TRBV5-8 and TRBJ2-5; 11 bases line up with TRBD1. Germline CDR1 reads SGHTS; CDR2 reads YDEGEE. Germline trimming cut 3 bases from V and 5 bases from J; bases unmatched to any gene: 6. The CDR3 has 15 amino acids. CDR3 region: CASSSRTGGLETQYF. Written as DNA, the CDR3 is TGTGCCAGCAGCTCTCGGACAGGGGGCCTGGAGACCCAGTACTTC. The variable domain in full, with the rest retrieved from reference TRBV5-8 and TRBJ2-5, is EAGVTQSPTHLIKTRGQQATLRCSPISGHTSVYWYQQALGLGLQFLLWYDEGEERNRGNFPPRFSGRQFPNYSSELNVNALELEDSALYLCASSSRTGGLETQYFGPGTRLLVL.

J is TRBJ2-1 and V is TRBV12-3 or TRBV12-4, with D uncertain. V gave up 7 bases and J gave up 5 bases, with 6 bases separating them. This CDR3 is built from 11 residues. CDR3 bases: TGTGCCAGCAACCGGAACAATGAGCAGTTCTTC. This translates into CASNRNNEQFF.

The chain combines TRBV7-6 with TRBJ2-1; D might be TRBD1 (5 bases). Germline V gene data show CDR1 as SGHVS and CDR2 as FNYEAQ. Between the trimmed V and J ends, which lost 3 bases and 4 bases, there was a span of 16 bases. The CDR3 length is 16 residues. This chain's CDR3 is CASSLFGAGDYNEQFF. CDR3 DNA sequence: TGTGCCAGCAGCTTGTTTGGGGCAGGAGATTACAATGAGCAGTTCTTC.

CDR3 nucleotide sequence: TGCGCCAGCAGCCAAGACATGACCTCCTATAATTCACCCCTCCACTTT. Its protein is CASSQDMTSYNSPLHF. The chain employs TRBV4-1 and TRBJ1-6; D gene ambiguous. The CDR3 is 16 residues long. Germline lookup yields CDR1 MGHRA and CDR2 YSYEKL. Trimming took 0 bases from V and 0 from J, leaving 6 bases between them.

This clone has only one observation. The J gene is TRBJ1-1, the V gene TRBV7-9, with no clear D. The CDR3 is made up of 15 amino acids. With 5 bases removed from V and 2 bases from J, the gap between germline ends came to 15 bases. Germline values: CDR1 SEHNR, CDR2 FQNEAQ (reference sequence). The CDR3 DNA is TGTGCCAGCAGCCCGTCGCGAGGACTCAACACTGAAGCTTTCTTT. Translation gives CASSPSRGLNTEAFF.

The chain employs TRBV5-1 and TRBJ2-7; D tentatively fits TRBD1 or TRBD2 (5 bases each). The germline gives CDR1 SGHRS, CDR2 YFSETQ. V lost 3 bases and J lost 3, with 13 bases in between. CDR3 length: 14 residues. CDR3 residues: CASSSRDALYEQYF. The CDR3 DNA follows: TGCGCCAGCAGCTCCCGGGACGCACTCTACGAGCAGTACTTC.

This chain connects TRBV27 to TRBJ1-6; D not resolved. CDR1 and CDR2 (germline): MNHEY, SMNVEV (reference sequence). This CDR3 has 16 amino acids. Trimming cost V 4 bases and J 9 bases, with 19 bases left between them. The CDR3 sequence: CASSYSGRTEFSPLHF. The CDR3 DNA reads TGTGCCAGCAGTTACTCAGGAAGGACGGAATTTTCACCCCTCCACTTT.

The genes are TRBV19 and TRBJ2-4; D is perhaps TRBD2 (5 bases). The CDR3 extends over 14 amino acids. Germline V CDR1 and CDR2: LNHDA, SQIVND (reference sequence). V was trimmed by 4 bases and J by 8 bases, leaving 15 bases between them. CDR3 sequence reads: CASSNSWRWDIQYF. CDR3 coding DNA: TGTGCCAGTAGTAATAGCTGGAGGTGGGACATTCAGTACTTC.

The chain employs TRBV5-1 and TRBJ1-4, with 9 positions matching TRBD1. This CDR3 contains 16 residues. The J segment lost 3 bases and the V segment lost 0 bases, leaving 3 bases of the junction unmatched. Germline-derived CDR1 and CDR2 are SGHRS and YFSETQ. The CDR3, as DNA: TGCGCCAGCAGCTTGGGGACAGGGGAAGCTAATGAAAAACTGTTTTTT. Protein product: CASSLGTGEANEKLFF.

The chain combines TRBV4-3 with TRBJ2-1; D is undetermined. The CDR3 extends over 14 amino acids. Germline V gene data show CDR1 as LGHNA and CDR2 as YSLEER. V was trimmed by 4 bases and J by 3 bases, leaving 10 bases between them. The CDR3, as DNA: TGCGCCAGCAGCCCAGGACGATACTACAATGAGCAGTTCTTC. Protein product: CASSPGRYYNEQFF.

V usage is TRBV3-1 (or the pseudogene TRBV3-2) and J usage is TRBJ2-7, with D possibly matching TRBD1 (6 bases). The CDR3 consists of 14 residues. V was shortened by 1 base and J by 5 bases, with 12 bases between the two germline ends. The germline gives CDR1 LGHDT, CDR2 YNNKEL (reference sequence). The CDR3 spells CASSQGAGANEQYF. CDR3 DNA sequence: TGTGCCAGCAGCCAAGGGGCAGGGGCGAACGAGCAGTACTTC.

The J gene is TRBJ2-5, the V gene TRBV12-3 or TRBV12-4, with unresolved D. The CDR3 has 12 amino acids. The germline V and J ends were trimmed by 3 bases and 5 bases, with 7 bases remaining between them. The CDR3 DNA reads TGTGCCAGCAGTTTGAGGTCGGAGACCCAGTACTTC. Amino acid sequence: CASSLRSETQYF.

The V call is TRBV27, the J call TRBJ2-2; D is perhaps TRBD2 (5 bases). V was clipped by 5 bases and J by 1 base, with 17 bases between them. The CDR3 covers 17 residues. Germline assignment: CDR1 MNHEY and CDR2 SMNVEV (reference sequence). CDR3 bases: TGTGCCAGCAGTCTAAGTACTAGAGATTGGAACACCGGGGAGCTGTTTTTT. Translated: CASSLSTRDWNTGELFF.